This T cell receptor beta chain was captured by sequencing in a study of OX40 agonist ivuxolimab in advanced cancers. Libraries were prepared by immunoSEQ multiplex PCR; TCRdb keeps only in-frame clonotypes and omits some of them. The data hold just under 60,000 clones, with approximately 90% observed a single time. Findings and limits, study-wide: There was clonal expansion of CD4+ and CD8+ blood T cells by week 6 at 0.1 to 3.0 mg/kg.

Autoimmune disease history or systemic immunosuppression meant exclusion. As for this clone: The antigen is undetermined.

The CDR3 consists of 15 residues. V lost 6 bases and J 0 bases, leaving 12 bases between the germline ends. The germline CDR1 and CDR2 sequences are SNHLY and FYNNEI. The material sequenced was CD4+ or CD8+ T cells sorted from blood, taken in a trial of the OX40 agonist ivuxolimab. The J gene is TRBJ1-5, the V gene TRBV2; D is perhaps TRBD1 (6 bases). The TCR comes from an adult with an advanced solid tumor such as melanoma, head and neck, liver or kidney cancer. CDR3 nucleotides: TGTGCCAGCAGGGACAGCCCGTATAGCAATCAGCCCCAGCATTTT. This sequence encodes CASRDSPYSNQPQHF.